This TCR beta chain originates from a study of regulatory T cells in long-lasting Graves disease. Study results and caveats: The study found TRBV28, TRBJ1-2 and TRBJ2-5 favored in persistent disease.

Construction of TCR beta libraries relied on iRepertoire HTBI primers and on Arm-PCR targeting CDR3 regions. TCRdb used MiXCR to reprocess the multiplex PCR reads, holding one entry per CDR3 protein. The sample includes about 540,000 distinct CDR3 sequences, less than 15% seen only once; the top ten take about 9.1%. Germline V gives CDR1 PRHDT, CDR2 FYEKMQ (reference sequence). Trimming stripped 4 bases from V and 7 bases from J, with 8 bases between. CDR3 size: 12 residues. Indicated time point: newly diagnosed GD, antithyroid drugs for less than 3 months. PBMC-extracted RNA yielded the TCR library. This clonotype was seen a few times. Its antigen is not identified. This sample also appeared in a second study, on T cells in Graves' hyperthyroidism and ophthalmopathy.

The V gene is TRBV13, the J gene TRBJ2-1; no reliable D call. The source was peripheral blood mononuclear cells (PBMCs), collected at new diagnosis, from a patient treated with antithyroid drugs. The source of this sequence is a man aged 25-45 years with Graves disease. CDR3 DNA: TGTGCCAGCAGCTCAAATGGTAATGAGCAGTTCTTC. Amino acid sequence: CASSSNGNEQFF.